This is a list of T cell receptor beta chains from one sample in a study of shared clonotypes between healthy human individuals. The table came from immunoSEQ multiplex PCR; TCRdb's copy has only in-frame clones and leaves some out. The data contain over 1.5 million clones, around 98% of them singletons. The sequenced sample consisted of naive CD4+ T cells sorted from blood. These receptors originate from a man aged 30 to 45 in good health. The CDR3 runs from the conserved cysteine through the conserved F or W. D genes are given only for firm matches. Size is stated for part of the rows, as once, few or many counts, or as a class when the clone is expanded.

- | - | TRBJ2-3 | TRBV7-3 | CASSDSRVQYF | TGTGCCAGCAGCGACTCTAGGGTGCAGTATTTT
TRBD1 | - | TRBJ2-7 | TRBV5-1 | CASSLWGGQGAPREQYF | TGCGCCAGCAGCTTGTGGGGTGGACAGGGCGCCCCACGGGAGCAGTACTTC
- | - | TRBJ2-1 | TRBV7-9 | CASSLGEGGDYNEQFF | TGTGCCAGCAGCTTAGGCGAGGGGGGAGACTACAATGAGCAGTTCTTC
- | once | TRBJ1-1 | TRBV6-4 | CASPGFRNTEAFF | TGTGCCAGCCCCGGATTCAGGAACACTGAAGCTTTCTTT
- | - | TRBJ2-2 | TRBV4-2 | CASSLGGTLIF | TGTGCCAGCAGCCTTGGGGGAACTCTTATTTTT
TRBD1 | - | TRBJ2-7 | TRBV5-4 | CASSEKTGKTFYEQYF | TGTGCCAGCAGCGAGAAGACAGGGAAGACCTTCTACGAGCAGTACTTC
- | - | TRBJ2-3 | TRBV5-1 | CASSSEQGTDTQYF | TGCGCCAGCAGCTCGGAACAGGGCACAGATACGCAGTATTTT
TRBD2 | - | TRBJ2-3 | TRBV5-4 | CASSPGGAVVSTDTQYF | TGTGCCAGCAGCCCGGGGGGGGCGGTTGTTAGCACAGATACGCAGTATTTT
TRBD1 | - | TRBJ2-7 | TRBV5-8 | CASTVYRDRVNEQYF | TGTGCCAGCACCGTATACCGGGACAGGGTCAACGAGCAGTACTTC
- | once | TRBJ1-3 | TRBV4-1 | CASSQLGSLVGNTIYF | TGCGCCAGCAGCCAACTCGGGAGTCTAGTCGGAAACACCATATATTTT
- | - | TRBJ1-2 | TRBV10-1 | CASSPRGSYGYTF | TGCGCCAGCAGTCCCAGGGGTTCCTATGGCTACACCTTC
TRBD1 | - | TRBJ1-1 | TRBV5-4 | CASSSGQGRANTEAFF | TGTGCCAGCAGCTCGGGACAGGGGAGAGCAAACACTGAAGCTTTCTTT
TRBD2 | - | TRBJ2-3 | TRBV7-2 | CASSSKLLAGADTQYF | TGTGCCAGCAGCTCGAAACTACTAGCGGGAGCAGATACGCAGTATTTT
TRBD1 | - | TRBJ2-2 | TRBV7-8 | CASIHSQGVTGATGELFF | TGTGCCAGCATTCACTCCCAGGGTGTGACAGGGGCCACCGGGGAGCTGTTTTTT
- | - | TRBJ1-4 | TRBV19 | CGSLAPGSEKLFF | TGTGGCAGCCTCGCACCAGGGAGTGAAAAACTGTTTTTT
TRBD2 | - | TRBJ2-7 | TRBV5-4 | CASSFLQPAGGSYEQYF | TGTGCCAGCAGCTTCCTCCAGCCGGCGGGAGGGTCCTACGAGCAGTACTTC
TRBD1 | once | TRBJ2-2 | TRBV27 | CASRPGQGIGELFF | TGTGCCAGCAGGCCGGGACAGGGAATCGGGGAGCTGTTTTTT
- | - | TRBJ2-6 | TRBV5-5 | CASSLTLSGANVLTF | TGTGCCAGCAGCTTGACACTCTCTGGGGCCAACGTCCTGACTTTC
TRBD2 | once | TRBJ2-2 | TRBV7-6 | CASTHLAGETGELFF | TGTGCCAGCACCCACCTAGCGGGAGAGACCGGGGAGCTGTTTTTT
TRBD2 | - | TRBJ2-2 | TRBV10-3 | CAISPGFISKSGSWELFF | TGTGCCATCAGTCCCGGTTTTATATCCAAGAGCGGGAGTTGGGAGCTGTTTTTT
- | - | TRBJ2-7 | TRBV5-1 | CASSSGTLLLDEQYF | TGCGCCAGCAGCTCCGGGACTCTCCTCTTGGACGAGCAGTACTTC
- | - | TRBJ1-5 | TRBV7-9 | CASSLGDSNDQPQHF | TGTGCCAGCAGCTTAGGAGACAGTAACGATCAGCCCCAGCATTTT
TRBD1 | - | TRBJ2-5 | TRBV14 | CASSLGQGRIETQYF | TGTGCCAGCAGCCTGGGACAGGGTCGGATCGAGACCCAGTACTTC
- | once | TRBJ2-3 | TRBV5-1 | CASTVQGTTDTQYF | TGCGCCAGCACGGTTCAAGGAACCACAGATACGCAGTATTTT